Below, 12 T cell receptor beta chains from the same sample are listed, as sequenced in a study of shared clonotypes between healthy human individuals. The data were produced by immunoSEQ multiplex PCR, yet TCRdb's version contains in-frame clones alone and is incomplete. The sample includes about 2 million clones, roughly 94% of them seen just once. CD45RO-negative CD8 cells positively selected for CCR7 made up the naive population, which excluded terminally differentiated effector memory CD45RA+ cells. Sequencing was carried out using naive CD8+ T cells sorted from blood. The receptor set was obtained from a man younger than 35 in good health.

A remark on this clone: Different DNA sequences within this sample yield the same CDR3. V is TRBV4-1 and J is TRBJ2-2; D not certain. V was cut by 4 bases and J by 3 bases, with 3 bases left in between. The length of the CDR3 is 12 residues. Germline CDR1 MGHRA, CDR2 YSYEKL. The CDR3 DNA sequence: TGCGCCAGCAGCCCCGACACCGGGGAGCTGTTTTTT. Protein: CASSPDTGELFF.

This chain uses TRBV7-9 with TRBJ1-5; D is ambiguous. The CDR3 totals 12 residues. Germline values: CDR1 SEHNR, CDR2 FQNEAQ (reference sequence). V dropped 5 bases and J dropped 4 bases, with 6 bases sitting between them. CDR3 DNA sequence: TGTGCCAGCAGCGAACCAAATCAGCCCCAGCATTTT. This sequence encodes CASSEPNQPQHF.

CDR3 protein: CASSFPGDVRANVLTF. CDR3 sequence (DNA): TGTGCCAGCAGCTTCCCGGGTGATGTGAGGGCCAACGTCCTGACTTTC. The chain is built from TRBV7-9 and TRBJ2-6; D not resolved. CDR1 SEHNR and CDR2 FQNEAQ come from the germline V gene (reference sequence). Trimming removed 3 bases from V and 5 bases from J, with 14 bases in between. This CDR3 region has 16 residues.

The rearrangement links TRBV6-1 to TRBJ2-5; 7 bases are a match to TRBD2. With V trimmed by 3 bases and J by 1 base, 5 bases remained unmatched. Germline V gene data show CDR1 as MNHNS and CDR2 as SASEGT. The CDR3 covers 15 residues. The DNA for the CDR3 is TGTGCCAGCAGTGAGGCGGGACTACTCCAAGAGACCCAGTACTTC. Its protein is CASSEAGLLQETQYF.

The chain combines TRBV2 with TRBJ1-5; 11 bases match TRBD1. The length of the CDR3 is 14 residues. CDR1 is SNHLY and CDR2 is FYNNEI in the germline V gene. Unmatched junction bases numbered 4, after V lost 8 bases and J lost 4 bases. The CDR3 DNA sequence: TGTGCCAGCCTTGGGACAGGGGGAAATCAGCCCCAGCATTTT. It encodes CASLGTGGNQPQHF.

On this clone itself: Additional DNA sequences in this sample encode the identical CDR3. The chain joins TRBV15 to TRBJ1-5, with D maybe TRBD1 (5 bases). The V gene lost 0 bases and the J gene lost 4 bases, with 10 bases spanning the gap. The CDR3 extends over 15 amino acids. Germline V gene data show CDR1 as LNHNV and CDR2 as YYDKDF (reference sequence). CDR3 bases: TGTGCCACCAGCAGAGATCGAGGGGTGAATCAGCCCCAGCATTTT. Protein: CATSRDRGVNQPQHF.

The chain carries TRBV9 and TRBJ2-7, with a possible D match to TRBD1 (6 bases). The CDR3 loop spans 14 amino acids. V was shortened by 4 bases and J by 3 bases, with 14 bases between the two germline ends. Germline CDR1 SGDLS, CDR2 YYNGEE. The CDR3 region has the DNA TGTGCCAGCAGCTCTGACAGGTCCGGCTACGAGCAGTACTTC. It encodes CASSSDRSGYEQYF.

Here the CDR3 DNA reads TGTGCCAGCAGTGAAGTCAGGGGGCTGAGAGCGGATTACGAGCAGTACTTC. Protein sequence: CASSEVRGLRADYEQYF. V and J are TRBV6-1 and TRBJ2-7; 8 bases fit TRBD1. V lost 1 base, J lost 4 bases, and 12 bases stayed unmatched. The CDR3 is 17 residues long. Germline CDR1 MNHNS, CDR2 SASEGT.

Comments on this clone: This CDR3 is also generated by other DNA sequences in the sample. The chain is built from TRBV5-1 and TRBJ1-1, with TRBD1 as a possible D gene (6 bases). From germline, CDR1 is SGHRS and CDR2 YFSETQ. V was clipped by 2 bases and J by 1 base, with 9 bases between them. The CDR3 length is 14 residues. DNA of the CDR3: TGCGCCAGCAGCTTAACAGGGAGGAACACTGAAGCTTTCTTT. This sequence encodes CASSLTGRNTEAFF.

This clone was observed a single time. The V call is TRBV1, the J call TRBJ2-7; TRBD2 reflects the table's D call only, with no check against the DNA. TRBV1 is flagged as a pseudogene. The CDR3 runs to 14 residues. CDR3 in DNA: TGCCCTCCCCGAGGGACTAGCGGTCCCTACGAGCAGTACTTC. This encodes CPPRGTSGPYEQYF.

In its sample, this clone was seen once. The V gene is TRBV6-5, the J gene TRBJ2-7; D is ambiguous. CDR3 length equals 16 residues. V was pared by 0 bases and J by 0 bases, with 12 bases between. From germline, CDR1 is MNHEY and CDR2 SVGAGI. This CDR3 is CASSYSIGLRSYEQYF. Here the CDR3 DNA reads TGTGCCAGCAGTTACTCGATCGGCCTTCGCTCCTACGAGCAGTACTTC.

The chain links TRBV5-6 to TRBJ2-5; D gene uncertain. Germline lookup yields CDR1 SGHDT and CDR2 YYEEEE. V was cut by 4 bases and J by 5 bases, with 9 bases left in between. This CDR3 contains 12 residues. In DNA, the CDR3 is TGTGCCAGCAGCCAAGTTTTCGAGACCCAGTACTTC. Its translation: CASSQVFETQYF.